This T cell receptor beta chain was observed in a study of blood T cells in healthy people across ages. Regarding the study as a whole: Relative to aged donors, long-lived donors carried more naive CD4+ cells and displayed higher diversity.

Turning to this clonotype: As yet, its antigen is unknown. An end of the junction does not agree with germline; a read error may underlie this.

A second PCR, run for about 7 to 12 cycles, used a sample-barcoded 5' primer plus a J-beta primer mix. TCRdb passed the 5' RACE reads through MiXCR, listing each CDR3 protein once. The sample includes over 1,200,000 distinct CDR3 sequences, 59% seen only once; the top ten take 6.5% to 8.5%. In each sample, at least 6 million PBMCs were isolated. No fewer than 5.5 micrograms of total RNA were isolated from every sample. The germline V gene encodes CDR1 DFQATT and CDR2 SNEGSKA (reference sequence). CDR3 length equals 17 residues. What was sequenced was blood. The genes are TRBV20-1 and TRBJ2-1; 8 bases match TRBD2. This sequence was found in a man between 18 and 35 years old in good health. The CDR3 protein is CSARNWLSGSSYSEQFF. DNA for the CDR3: TGCAGTGCTAGAAATTGGTTAAGCGGGAGCTCCTACAGTGAGCAGTTCTTC.